This entry concerns a single T cell receptor beta chain. In the original analysis: The authors estimated nucleated cell counts from reference gene primer amplification. Sequencing was performed with immunoSEQ multiplex PCR; in TCRdb, only in-frame clones are kept and a portion is missing. V and J calls and clone size are copied from that table; D and trimming were computed from the DNA. Of 150,000 to 250,000 clones in the sample, approximately 82% were seen once. This specimen belongs to a study of blood T cell repertoires in COVID-19. Study in general: Collection of acute and convalescent COVID-19 samples took place in the United States, Italy and Spain. T cells, B-cell-depleted T cells, or PBMCs supplied cDNA or gDNA.

This CDR3 comprises 13 residues. Per the germline V gene, CDR1 is MNHEY and CDR2 is SVGAGI. The J segment lost 4 bases and the V segment lost 6 bases, leaving 4 bases of the junction unmatched. This sequence was found in a human donor with acute or convalescent COVID-19. The donor label of this sample is uncertain. The genes are TRBV6-5 and TRBJ2-5; 8 bases fit TRBD1. What was sequenced was peripheral blood. The CDR3 reads CASRHRGSETQYF. CDR3 bases: TGTGCCAGCAGACACAGGGGGTCAGAGACCCAGTACTTC.